This T cell receptor (beta chain) is from a study of cytomegalovirus exposure and HLA in healthy donors. Study-wide results and limits: Cytomegalovirus association was listed for 164 TCR beta chains.

Separate from the 666-subject first cohort, the roughly 120-subject validation cohort was the one that the donors belonged to. Details on this clone: Its matching antigen is unknown.

Some clones are missing from TCRdb's copy, which holds only in-frame ones; the method was immunoSEQ multiplex PCR. Here the sample spans 130,000 to 150,000 clones, about 86% being singletons. Germline V gene sequence: CDR1 SGHDN, CDR2 FVKESK. V lost 4 bases to trimming and J lost 0 bases; unmatched junction nucleotides: 6. CDR3 length: 16 amino acids. The sequence was obtained from a young woman in good health and CMV-seropositive. The rearrangement uses TRBV14 and TRBJ2-1, with TRBD1 matching 7 bases. The sample consisted of PBMCs. CDR3 sequence reads: CASSPGTASSYNEQFF. The CDR3 bases are TGTGCCAGCAGCCCCGGGACAGCGAGCTCCTACAATGAGCAGTTCTTC.